Following are 26 T cell receptor beta chains from one sample sequenced in a study of PD-1 blockade in mismatch repair-deficient tumors. TCRdb's table, derived via immunoSEQ multiplex PCR, lists solely in-frame clones and lacks some. The sample consists of 80,000 to 130,000 clones, about four fifths of them appearing once. The sequencing here drew on peripheral blood, taken around 8 months after starting pembrolizumab. These receptors were collected from an adult with mismatch repair-deficient cancer.

This chain joins TRBV6-5 and TRBJ1-1, with unresolved D. Deletions cut 7 bases from V and 0 bases from J, with 9 bases between. This CDR3 has 13 residues. Germline V gene lookup returns CDR1 MNHEY and CDR2 SVGAGI. CDR3 residues: CASNGNLNTEAFF. CDR3 DNA: TGTGCCAGCAACGGAAATTTGAACACTGAAGCTTTCTTT.

V and J are TRBV6-5 and TRBJ1-5; D uncertain. This CDR3 is built from 16 residues. Germline CDR1 reads MNHEY; CDR2 reads SVGAGI. The V gene lost 4 bases and the J gene lost 9 bases, with 22 bases spanning the gap. The CDR3 loop is CASSSTPAQSPRPQHF. The CDR3, as DNA: TGTGCCAGCAGTTCCACACCGGCGCAATCCCCCCGGCCCCAGCATTTT.

The V gene is TRBV9, the J gene TRBJ2-2; the match to TRBD1 covers 11 bases. The CDR3 runs 15 residues. V was pared by 6 bases and J by 5 bases, with 6 bases of the junction left unmatched. Germline CDR1 and CDR2: SGDLS and YYNGEE. CDR3 amino acids: CASTGTGGRTGELFF. In nucleotides, the CDR3 is TGTGCCAGCACCGGGACAGGGGGAAGGACCGGGGAGCTGTTTTTT.

The V call is TRBV19, the J call TRBJ2-2, with 8 bases that match TRBD2. This CDR3 is built from 17 residues. CDR1 and CDR2 (germline): LNHDA, SQIVND (reference sequence). J gave up 4 bases and V 2 bases, and 9 bases lay outside the gene matches. CDR3: CASSITGTSDLTGELFF. The CDR3 coding sequence is TGTGCCAGTAGTATAACCGGGACTAGTGACCTCACCGGGGAGCTGTTTTTT.

The chain links TRBV7-9 to TRBJ1-2; no reliable D call. The CDR3 has 13 amino acids. The germline V gene encodes CDR1 SEHNR and CDR2 FQNEAQ (reference sequence). Deletions cut 1 base from V and 6 bases from J, with 9 bases between. CDR3: CASSLVLLDGYTF. The CDR3 DNA reads TGTGCCAGCAGCTTAGTTTTACTAGATGGCTACACCTTC.

This clone was observed a single time. The chain combines TRBV6-5 with TRBJ2-1; D unclear. Germline V gives CDR1 MNHEY, CDR2 SVGAGI. CDR3 size: 11 residues. V was trimmed by 0 bases and J by 10 bases, leaving 4 bases between them. This CDR3 reads CASSYSSEQFF. CDR3 DNA: TGTGCCAGCAGTTACTCCAGCGAGCAGTTCTTC.

The chain carries TRBV5-4 and TRBJ2-7; 11 positions match TRBD2. V shed 0 bases and J 1 base; nucleotides not matched to a gene: 0. The CDR3 spans 15 residues. Germline-derived CDR1 and CDR2 are SGHNT and YYREEE (reference sequence). DNA for the CDR3: TGTGCCAGCAGCTTGGGACTAGCGGGATCCTACGAGCAGTACTTC. It is translated as CASSLGLAGSYEQYF.

The chain couples TRBV27 to TRBJ1-5, with D tentatively TRBD1 (6 bases). Trimming shortened V by 4 bases and J by 6 bases, and 16 bases separated the two germline ends. Germline-derived CDR1 and CDR2 are MNHEY and SMNVEV (reference sequence). This CDR3 is 15 amino acids long. Here the CDR3 reads CASSSFWGRGQPQHF. For the CDR3, the DNA is TGTGCCAGCAGTTCCTTTTGGGGGCGCGGTCAGCCCCAGCATTTT.

This clone was seen just once. The gene calls are TRBV5-4 and TRBJ2-5; 7 nucleotides match TRBD2. This CDR3 spans 15 amino acids. J lost 4 bases, V lost 0 bases, and 6 bases had no gene match. Looked up from germline, CDR1 is SGHNT and CDR2 is YYREEE (reference sequence). CDR3 DNA: TGTGCCAGCAGCTTGGTGGGAGGGCCCTTAGAGACCCAGTACTTC. Translated, it gives CASSLVGGPLETQYF.

In its sample, this clone was seen once. This sequence joins TRBV6-1 and TRBJ1-3; weak D call: TRBD1 (5 bases). This CDR3 has 15 amino acids. V was trimmed by 0 bases and J by 4 bases, leaving 10 bases between them. Germline V CDR1 and CDR2: MNHNS, SASEGT. DNA of the CDR3: TGTGCCAGCAGTGAAGCGCCAGGGAGCGGAAACACCATATATTTT. Residues: CASSEAPGSGNTIYF.

J is TRBJ2-3 and V is TRBV6-5; weak D call: TRBD1 (5 bases). The CDR3 has 16 amino acids. The germline V and J ends were trimmed by 0 bases and 3 bases, with 13 bases remaining between them. CDR1 and CDR2 (germline): MNHEY, SVGAGI. The CDR3 spells CASSYSGLGSTDTQYF. CDR3 in DNA: TGTGCCAGCAGTTACTCGGGGCTAGGCTCAACAGATACGCAGTATTTT.

V and J are TRBV30 and TRBJ2-2, with D possibly TRBD1 on 6 matching bases. This CDR3 is built from 14 residues. Per the germline V gene, CDR1 is GTSNPN and CDR2 is SVGIG (reference sequence). Trimming took off 0 bases at V and 5 bases at J, with 10 bases between the two ends. In DNA form, the CDR3 reads TGTGCCTGGAGTGTTGGGGGCTTGACCGGGGAGCTGTTTTTT. It yields the protein CAWSVGGLTGELFF.

This clone turned up a few times. The chain uses TRBV2 and TRBJ2-7, with 12 bases aligning to TRBD1. CDR1 and CDR2 (germline): SNHLY, FYNNEI. CDR3 length: 13 residues. V gave up 8 bases and J gave up 5 bases; unmatched junction bases: 4. The CDR3 DNA is TGTGCCAGCGGGGGACAGGGGGCCGACGAGCAGTACTTC. Residues: CASGGQGADEQYF.

The chain is built from TRBV7-9 and TRBJ2-7; D call uncertain. CDR1 is SEHNR, CDR2 FQNEAQ, per germline (reference sequence). Trimming left V 5 bases short and J 5 bases short, with 10 bases between. This CDR3 has 12 amino acids. CDR3 sequence: CASSRSFDEQYF. Here the CDR3 DNA reads TGTGCCAGCAGCCGGTCCTTTGACGAGCAGTACTTC.

The DNA of the CDR3 is TGTGCCTGGACCGGGTTCACTGAAGCTTTCTTT. Amino acids: CAWTGFTEAFF. The rearrangement links TRBV30 to TRBJ1-1; D is ambiguous. The germline CDR1 and CDR2 sequences are GTSNPN and SVGIG (reference sequence). The ends were cut back, 4 bases at V and 4 bases at J, with 7 bases in the middle. This CDR3 contains 11 residues.

V and J are TRBV18 and TRBJ2-7; no firm D call. The ends were cut back, 3 bases at V and 0 bases at J, with 3 bases in the middle. Germline values: CDR1 KGHSH, CDR2 LQKENI. This CDR3 has 12 amino acids. The DNA of the CDR3 is TGTGCCAGCTCACCGAGCTCCTACGAGCAGTACTTC. Translation: CASSPSSYEQYF.

The genes are TRBV4-1 and TRBJ2-2; D perhaps matches TRBD2 (6 bases). Trimming took off 0 bases at V and 6 bases at J, with 8 bases between the two ends. Germline V gene data show CDR1 as MGHRA and CDR2 as YSYEKL. The CDR3 has 14 amino acids. CDR3 bases: TGCGCCAGCAGCCAAGATAGCGGCGCCGGGGAGCTGTTTTTT. As protein: CASSQDSGAGELFF.

The V and J genes are TRBV7-6 and TRBJ2-1, with 11 bases identical to TRBD2. The CDR3 length is 17 residues. Trimming removed 4 bases from V and 2 bases from J; junction bases left unmatched: 7. Germline CDR1 reads SGHVS; CDR2 reads FNYEAQ. The CDR3 region is CASSSTLAGDPYNEQFF. The CDR3 DNA sequence: TGTGCCAGCAGCTCCACACTAGCGGGAGACCCCTACAATGAGCAGTTCTTC.

The rearrangement joins TRBV7-6 to TRBJ2-1; D is uncertain. The CDR3 is 12 amino acids. Per germline, CDR1 SGHVS and CDR2 FNYEAQ. V shed 4 bases and J shed 10 bases, with 11 bases lying between them. Here the CDR3 DNA reads TGTGCCAGCAGCTCCTCCCGATCGGAGCAGTTCTTC. Its translation: CASSSSRSEQFF.

The V and J genes are TRBV4-3 and TRBJ2-1; 11 bases match TRBD2. The J segment lost 4 bases and the V segment lost 5 bases, leaving 4 bases of the junction unmatched. CDR3 size: 15 residues. Per the germline V gene, CDR1 is LGHNA and CDR2 is YSLEER. CDR3: CASSTGTSGYNEQFF. The CDR3 nucleotides are TGCGCCAGCAGCACCGGGACTAGCGGTTACAATGAGCAGTTCTTC.

This clone was counted between two and nine times. CDR3 nucleotides: TGTGCCACCAGCCGGGGCTGGAACACCGGGGAGCTGTTTTTT. It codes for CATSRGWNTGELFF. J is TRBJ2-2 and V is TRBV15, with D tentatively TRBD1 or TRBD2 (5 bases each). Germline V gene lookup returns CDR1 LNHNV and CDR2 YYDKDF (reference sequence). The CDR3 consists of 14 residues. V lost 5 bases and J lost 1, with 8 bases in between. The whole variable domain, filled in from reference TRBV15 and TRBJ2-2, reads DAMVIQNPRYQVTQFGKPVTLSCSQTLNHNVMYWYQQKSSQAPKLLFHYYDKDFNNEADTPDNFQSRRPNTSFCFLDIRSPGLGDTAMYLCATSRGWNTGELFFGEGSRLTVL.

The chain has TRBV4-1 and TRBJ2-3; D is uncertain. Germline CDR1 reads MGHRA; CDR2 reads YSYEKL. Trimming removed 2 bases from V and 6 bases from J, with 9 bases in between. The CDR3 contains 13 residues. The CDR3 nucleotides read TGCGCCAGCAGCCAATTGGGCGTTGATACGCAGTATTTT. It codes for CASSQLGVDTQYF.

The chain combines TRBV4-1 with TRBJ2-1; the D call may be TRBD1 or TRBD2 (6 bases each). Germline CDR1 and CDR2: MGHRA and YSYEKL. CDR3 length: 14 amino acids. Trimming shortened V by 3 bases and J by 13 bases, and 19 bases separated the two germline ends. The DNA for the CDR3 is TGCGCCAGCAGCCATCCTACGAGGGGGGAGTTCCAGTTCTTC. The encoded protein is CASSHPTRGEFQFF.

The chain is built from TRBV9 and TRBJ2-7; D call uncertain. CDR3 size: 14 residues. V lost 0 bases, J lost 0 bases, and 7 bases lay in between. Germline-derived CDR1 and CDR2 are SGDLS and YYNGEE. CDR3 sequence (DNA): TGTGCCAGCAGCGTAGCCGCTAGCTCCTACGAGCAGTACTTC. This sequence encodes CASSVAASSYEQYF.

This clone was detected once. This chain uses TRBV4-2 with TRBJ2-7, with 8 bases fitting TRBD2. Trimming removed 4 bases from V and 6 bases from J; junction bases left unmatched: 5. The germline V gene has CDR1 LGHNA and CDR2 YNFKEQ. The CDR3 totals 13 residues. The CDR3 sequence: CASSPGRAGEQYF. CDR3 nucleotide sequence: TGTGCCAGCAGCCCCGGGAGGGCCGGCGAGCAGTACTTC.

This clone was counted between two and nine times. This chain links TRBV28 with TRBJ1-1, with 10 bases fitting TRBD1. Germline V gives CDR1 MDHEN, CDR2 SYDVKM. The ends lost 5 bases at V and 4 bases at J; junction bases unmatched: 10. The CDR3 runs to 16 residues. The CDR3 reads CASSPSRTGGSTEAFF. The CDR3 nucleotides are TGTGCCAGCAGTCCTAGCAGGACAGGGGGGAGCACTGAAGCTTTCTTT.